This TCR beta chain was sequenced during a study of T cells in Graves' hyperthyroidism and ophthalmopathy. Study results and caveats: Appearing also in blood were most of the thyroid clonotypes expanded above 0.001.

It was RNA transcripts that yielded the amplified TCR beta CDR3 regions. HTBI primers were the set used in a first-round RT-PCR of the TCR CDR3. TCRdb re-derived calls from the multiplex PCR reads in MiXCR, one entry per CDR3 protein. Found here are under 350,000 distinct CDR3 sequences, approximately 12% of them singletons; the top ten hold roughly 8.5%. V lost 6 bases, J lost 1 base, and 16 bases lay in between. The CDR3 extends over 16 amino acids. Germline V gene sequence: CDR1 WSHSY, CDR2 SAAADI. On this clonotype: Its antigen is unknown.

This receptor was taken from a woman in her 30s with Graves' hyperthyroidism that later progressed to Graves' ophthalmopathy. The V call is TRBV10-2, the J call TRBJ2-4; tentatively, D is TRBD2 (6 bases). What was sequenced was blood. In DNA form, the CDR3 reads TGCGCCAGCAGAGATAGTGGGGAGGTGGCCAAAAACATTCAGTACTTC. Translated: CASRDSGEVAKNIQYF.